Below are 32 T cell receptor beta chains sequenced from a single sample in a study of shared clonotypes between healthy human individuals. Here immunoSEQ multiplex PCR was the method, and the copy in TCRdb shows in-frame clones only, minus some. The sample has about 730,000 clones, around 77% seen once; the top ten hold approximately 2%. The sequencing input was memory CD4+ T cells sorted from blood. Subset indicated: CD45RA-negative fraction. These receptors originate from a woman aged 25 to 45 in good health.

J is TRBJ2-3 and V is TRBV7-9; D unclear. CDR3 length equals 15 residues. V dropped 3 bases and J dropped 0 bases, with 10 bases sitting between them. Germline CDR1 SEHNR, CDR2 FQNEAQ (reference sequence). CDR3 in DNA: TGTGCCAGCAGCTTTGGCCGATCTAGCACAGATACGCAGTATTTT. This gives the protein CASSFGRSSTDTQYF.

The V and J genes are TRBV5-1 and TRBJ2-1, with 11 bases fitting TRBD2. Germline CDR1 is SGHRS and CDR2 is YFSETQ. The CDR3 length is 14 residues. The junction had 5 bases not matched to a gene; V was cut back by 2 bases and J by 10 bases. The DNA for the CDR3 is TGCGCCAGCAGCTTAGGGACTAGCGGAGGGGAGCAGTTCTTC. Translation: CASSLGTSGGEQFF.

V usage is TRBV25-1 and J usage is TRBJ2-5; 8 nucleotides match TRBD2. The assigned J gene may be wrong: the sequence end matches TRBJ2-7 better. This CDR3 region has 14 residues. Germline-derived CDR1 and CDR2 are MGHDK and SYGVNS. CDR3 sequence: CASSYAGGPSEQYF. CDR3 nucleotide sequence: TGTGCCAGCTCCTACGCGGGAGGTCCCTCCGAGCAGTACTTC.

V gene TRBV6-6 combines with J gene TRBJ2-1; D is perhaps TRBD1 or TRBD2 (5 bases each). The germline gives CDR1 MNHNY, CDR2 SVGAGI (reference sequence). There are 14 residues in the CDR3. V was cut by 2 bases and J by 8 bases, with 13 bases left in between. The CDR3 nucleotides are TGTGCCAGCAGTTACCTCACGAGGGGCTATGAGCAGTTCTTC. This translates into CASSYLTRGYEQFF.

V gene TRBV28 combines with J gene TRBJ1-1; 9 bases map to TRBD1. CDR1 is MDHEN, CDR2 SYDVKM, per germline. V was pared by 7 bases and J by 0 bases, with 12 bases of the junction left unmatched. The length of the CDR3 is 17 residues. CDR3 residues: CASTRQGGSLMNTEAFF. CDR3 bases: TGTGCCAGCACCCGACAGGGGGGATCTTTAATGAACACTGAAGCTTTCTTT.

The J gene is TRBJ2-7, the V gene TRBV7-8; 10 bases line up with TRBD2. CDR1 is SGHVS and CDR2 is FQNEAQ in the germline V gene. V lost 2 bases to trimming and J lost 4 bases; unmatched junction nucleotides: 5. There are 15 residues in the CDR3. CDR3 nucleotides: TGTGCCAGCAGCTTAAGGCGACTAGCGGGTTACGAGCAGTACTTC. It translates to CASSLRRLAGYEQYF.

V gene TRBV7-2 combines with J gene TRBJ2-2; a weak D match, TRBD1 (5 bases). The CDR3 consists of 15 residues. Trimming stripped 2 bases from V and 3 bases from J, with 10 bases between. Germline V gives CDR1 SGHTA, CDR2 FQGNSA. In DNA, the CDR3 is TGTGCCAGCAGCTTAAGGGTAGGGGACACCGGGGAGCTGTTTTTT. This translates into CASSLRVGDTGELFF.

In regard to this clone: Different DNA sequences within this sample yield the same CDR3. The CDR3 nucleotides are TGCGCCAGCAGCTCAAACGGCTACAATGAGCAGTTCTTC. This codes for CASSSNGYNEQFF. The chain employs TRBV5-1 and TRBJ2-1; no reliable D call. Germline assignment: CDR1 SGHRS and CDR2 YFSETQ. The CDR3 covers 13 residues. Trimming shortened V by 3 bases and J by 3 bases, and 7 bases separated the two germline ends.

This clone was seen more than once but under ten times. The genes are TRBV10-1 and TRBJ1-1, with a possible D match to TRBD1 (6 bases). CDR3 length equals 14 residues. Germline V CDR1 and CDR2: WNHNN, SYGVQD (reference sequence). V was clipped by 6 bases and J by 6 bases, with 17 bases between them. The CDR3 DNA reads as TGCGCCAGCAGCCCGGGACAAGCTTCGGCTGAAGCTTTCTTT. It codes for CASSPGQASAEAFF.

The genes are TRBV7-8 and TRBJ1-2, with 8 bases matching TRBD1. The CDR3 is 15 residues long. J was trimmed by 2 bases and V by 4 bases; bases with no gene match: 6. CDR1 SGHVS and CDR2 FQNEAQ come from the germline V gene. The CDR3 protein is CASSSRQGTNYGYTF. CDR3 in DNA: TGTGCCAGCAGCTCACGACAGGGGACGAACTATGGCTACACCTTC.

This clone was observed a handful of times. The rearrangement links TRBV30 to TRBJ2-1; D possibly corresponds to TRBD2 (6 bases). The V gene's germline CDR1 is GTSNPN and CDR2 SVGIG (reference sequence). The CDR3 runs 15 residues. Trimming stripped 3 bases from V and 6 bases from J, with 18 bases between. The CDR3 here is CAWRGGTQYFNEQFF. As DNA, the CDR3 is TGTGCCTGGAGGGGCGGGACCCAATATTTCAATGAGCAGTTCTTC.

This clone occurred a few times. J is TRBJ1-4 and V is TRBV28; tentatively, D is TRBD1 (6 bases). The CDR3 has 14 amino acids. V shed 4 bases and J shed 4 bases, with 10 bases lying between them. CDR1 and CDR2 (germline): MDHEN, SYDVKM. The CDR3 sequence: CASSSGVINEKLFF. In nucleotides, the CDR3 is TGTGCCAGCAGTTCAGGGGTCATTAATGAAAAACTGTTTTTT.

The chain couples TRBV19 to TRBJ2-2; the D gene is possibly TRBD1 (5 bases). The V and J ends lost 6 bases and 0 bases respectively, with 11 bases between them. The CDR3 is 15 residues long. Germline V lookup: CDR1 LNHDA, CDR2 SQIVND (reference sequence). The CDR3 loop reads CASRLEGANTGELFF. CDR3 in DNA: TGTGCCAGTAGGCTGGAAGGGGCGAACACCGGGGAGCTGTTTTTT.

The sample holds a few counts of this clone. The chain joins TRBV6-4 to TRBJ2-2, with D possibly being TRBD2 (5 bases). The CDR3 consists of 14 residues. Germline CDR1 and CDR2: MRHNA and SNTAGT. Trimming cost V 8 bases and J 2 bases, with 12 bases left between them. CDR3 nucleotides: TGTGCCAGCCATAGACTACCAAACACCGGGGAGCTGTTTTTT. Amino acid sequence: CASHRLPNTGELFF.

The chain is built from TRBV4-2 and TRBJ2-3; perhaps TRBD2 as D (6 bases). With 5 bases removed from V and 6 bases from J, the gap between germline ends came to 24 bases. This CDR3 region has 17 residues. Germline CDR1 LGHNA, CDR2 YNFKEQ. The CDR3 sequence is CASSLEFAGTNGDTQYF. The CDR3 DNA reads TGTGCCAGCAGCTTGGAGTTTGCGGGGACCAACGGGGATACGCAGTATTTT.

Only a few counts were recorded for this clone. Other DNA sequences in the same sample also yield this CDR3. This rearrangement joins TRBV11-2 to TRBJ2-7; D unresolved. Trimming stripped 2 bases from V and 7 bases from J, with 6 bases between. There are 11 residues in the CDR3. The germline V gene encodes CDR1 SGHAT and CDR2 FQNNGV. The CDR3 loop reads CASSLYGEQYF. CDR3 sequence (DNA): TGTGCCAGCAGCTTATATGGGGAGCAGTACTTC.

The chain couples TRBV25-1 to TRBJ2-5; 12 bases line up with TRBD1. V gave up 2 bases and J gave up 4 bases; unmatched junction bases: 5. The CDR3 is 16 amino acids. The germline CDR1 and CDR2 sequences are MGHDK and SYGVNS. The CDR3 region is CASSELGDRGRETQYF. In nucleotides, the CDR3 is TGTGCCAGCAGTGAACTGGGGGACAGGGGGCGAGAGACCCAGTACTTC. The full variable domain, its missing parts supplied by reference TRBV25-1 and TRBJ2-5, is EADIYQTPRYLVIGTGKKITLECSQTMGHDKMYWYQQDPGMELHLIHYSYGVNSTEKGDLSSESTVSRIRTEHFPLTLESARPSHTSQYLCASSELGDRGRETQYFGPGTRLLVL.

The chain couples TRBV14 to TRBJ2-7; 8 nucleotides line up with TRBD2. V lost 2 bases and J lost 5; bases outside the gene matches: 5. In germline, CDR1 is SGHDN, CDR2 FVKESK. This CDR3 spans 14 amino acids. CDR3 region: CASSQLGRADEQYF. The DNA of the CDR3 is TGTGCCAGCAGCCAACTCGGGAGGGCCGACGAGCAGTACTTC.

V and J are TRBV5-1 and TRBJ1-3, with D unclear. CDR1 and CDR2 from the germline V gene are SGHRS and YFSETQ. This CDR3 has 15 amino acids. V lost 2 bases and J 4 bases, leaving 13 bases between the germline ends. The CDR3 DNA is TGCGCCAGCAGCTTCACCACGGGTCCGGGAAACACCATATATTTT. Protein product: CASSFTTGPGNTIYF. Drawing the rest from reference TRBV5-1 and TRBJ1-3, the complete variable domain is KAGVTQTPRYLIKTRGQQVTLSCSPISGHRSVSWYQQTPGQGLQFLFEYFSETQRNKGNFPGRFSGRQFSNSRSEMNVSTLELGDSALYLCASSFTTGPGNTIYFGEGSWLTVV.

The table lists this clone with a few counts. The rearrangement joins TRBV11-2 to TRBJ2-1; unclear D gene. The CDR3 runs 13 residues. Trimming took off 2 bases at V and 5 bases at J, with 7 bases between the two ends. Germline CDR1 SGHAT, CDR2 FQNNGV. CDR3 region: CASSLSLNNEQFF. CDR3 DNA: TGTGCCAGCAGCTTATCATTGAACAATGAGCAGTTCTTC. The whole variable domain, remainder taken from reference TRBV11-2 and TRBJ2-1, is EAGVAQSPRYKIIEKRQSVAFWCNPISGHATLYWYQQILGQGPKLLIQFQNNGVVDDSQLPKDRFSAERLKGVDSTLKIQPAKLEDSAVYLCASSLSLNNEQFFGPGTRLTVL.

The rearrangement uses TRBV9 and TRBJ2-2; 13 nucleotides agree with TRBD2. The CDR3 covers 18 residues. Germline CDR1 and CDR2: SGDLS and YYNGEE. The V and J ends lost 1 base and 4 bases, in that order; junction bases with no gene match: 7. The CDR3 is CASSVTSGRAMGTGELFF. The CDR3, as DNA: TGTGCCAGCAGCGTAACTAGCGGGAGGGCCATGGGCACCGGGGAGCTGTTTTTT.

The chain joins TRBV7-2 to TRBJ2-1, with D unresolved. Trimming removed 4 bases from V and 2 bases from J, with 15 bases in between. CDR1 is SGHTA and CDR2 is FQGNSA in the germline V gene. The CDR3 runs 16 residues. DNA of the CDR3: TGTGCCAGCAGCTCTAACGCAGTTGTGACCTACAATGAGCAGTTCTTC. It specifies CASSSNAVVTYNEQFF.

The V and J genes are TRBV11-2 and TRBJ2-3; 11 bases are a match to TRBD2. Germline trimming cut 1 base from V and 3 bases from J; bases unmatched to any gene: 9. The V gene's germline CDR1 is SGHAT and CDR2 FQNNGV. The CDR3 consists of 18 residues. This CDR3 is CASSLVAPIAGGTDTQYF. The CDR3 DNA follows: TGTGCCAGCAGCTTAGTGGCACCGATAGCGGGAGGGACAGATACGCAGTATTTT. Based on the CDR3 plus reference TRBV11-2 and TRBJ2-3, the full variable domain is EAGVAQSPRYKIIEKRQSVAFWCNPISGHATLYWYQQILGQGPKLLIQFQNNGVVDDSQLPKDRFSAERLKGVDSTLKIQPAKLEDSAVYLCASSLVAPIAGGTDTQYFGPGTRLTVL.

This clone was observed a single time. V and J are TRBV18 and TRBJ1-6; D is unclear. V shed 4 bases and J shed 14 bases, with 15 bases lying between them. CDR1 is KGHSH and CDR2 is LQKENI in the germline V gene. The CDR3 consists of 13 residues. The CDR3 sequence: CASSRSRGEALHF. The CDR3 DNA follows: TGTGCCAGCTCACGATCCCGGGGAGAGGCCCTCCACTTT.

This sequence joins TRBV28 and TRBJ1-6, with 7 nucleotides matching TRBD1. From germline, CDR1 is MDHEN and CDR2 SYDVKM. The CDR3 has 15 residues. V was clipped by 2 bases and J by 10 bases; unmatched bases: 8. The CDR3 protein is CASSLIGGAGSPLHF. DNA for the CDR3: TGTGCCAGCAGTTTAATAGGGGGCGCAGGGTCACCCCTCCACTTT.

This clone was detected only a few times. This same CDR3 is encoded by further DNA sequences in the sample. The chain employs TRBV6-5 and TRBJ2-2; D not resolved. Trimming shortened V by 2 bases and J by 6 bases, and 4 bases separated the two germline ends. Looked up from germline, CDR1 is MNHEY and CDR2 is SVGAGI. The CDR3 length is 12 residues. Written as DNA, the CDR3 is TGTGCCAGCAGTTACCTGGCCGGGGAGCTGTTTTTT. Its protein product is CASSYLAGELFF.

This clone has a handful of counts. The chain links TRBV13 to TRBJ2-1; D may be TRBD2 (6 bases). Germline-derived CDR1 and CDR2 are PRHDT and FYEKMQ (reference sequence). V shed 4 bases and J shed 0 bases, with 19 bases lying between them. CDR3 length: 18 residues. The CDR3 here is CASSYSGRMGSSYNEQFF. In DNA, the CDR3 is TGTGCCAGCAGCTATAGTGGGAGGATGGGAAGCTCCTACAATGAGCAGTTCTTC.

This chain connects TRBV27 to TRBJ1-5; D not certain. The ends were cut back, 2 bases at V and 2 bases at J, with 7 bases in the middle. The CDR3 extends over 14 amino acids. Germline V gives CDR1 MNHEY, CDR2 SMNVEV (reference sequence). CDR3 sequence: CASSLRGRNQPQHF. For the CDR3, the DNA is TGTGCCAGCAGTTTACGGGGTCGCAATCAGCCCCAGCATTTT.

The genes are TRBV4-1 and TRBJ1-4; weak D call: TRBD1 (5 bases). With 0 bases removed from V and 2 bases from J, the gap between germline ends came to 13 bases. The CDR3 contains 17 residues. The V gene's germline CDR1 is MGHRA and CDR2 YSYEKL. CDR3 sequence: CASSQDGKGWTNEKLFF. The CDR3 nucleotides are TGCGCCAGCAGCCAAGACGGGAAGGGGTGGACTAATGAAAAACTGTTTTTT.

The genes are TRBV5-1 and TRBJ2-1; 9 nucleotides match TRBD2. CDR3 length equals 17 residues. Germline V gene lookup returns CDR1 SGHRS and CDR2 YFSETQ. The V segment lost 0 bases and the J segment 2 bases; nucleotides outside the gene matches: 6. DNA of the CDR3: TGCGCCAGCAGCTTGGATCCTAGCGGGACAGCCTACAATGAGCAGTTCTTC. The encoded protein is CASSLDPSGTAYNEQFF.

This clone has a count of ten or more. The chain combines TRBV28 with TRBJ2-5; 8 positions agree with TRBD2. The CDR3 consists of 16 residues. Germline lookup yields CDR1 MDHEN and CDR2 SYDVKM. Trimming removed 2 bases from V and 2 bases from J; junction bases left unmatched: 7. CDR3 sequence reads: CASSLGLAGGQETQYF. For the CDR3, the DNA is TGTGCCAGCAGTTTAGGATTGGCGGGAGGTCAAGAGACCCAGTACTTC.

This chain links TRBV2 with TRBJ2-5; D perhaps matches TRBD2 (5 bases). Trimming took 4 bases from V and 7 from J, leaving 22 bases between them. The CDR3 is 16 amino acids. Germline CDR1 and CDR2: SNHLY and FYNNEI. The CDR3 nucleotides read TGTGCCAGCAGTGTCACTGACAACGTGTTCGGAGGGACCCAGTACTTC. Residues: CASSVTDNVFGGTQYF. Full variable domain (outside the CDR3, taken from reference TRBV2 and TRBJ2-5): EPEVTQTPSHQVTQMGQEVILRCVPISNHLYFYWYRQILGQKVEFLVSFYNNEISEKSEIFDDQFSVERPDGSNFTLKIRSTKLEDSAMYFCASSVTDNVFGGTQYFGPGTRLLVL.